The rows below give T cell receptor beta chains drawn from one sample of a study of T cell responses to AZD1222 COVID-19 vaccine. Generated by immunoSEQ multiplex PCR, the TCRdb table keeps only in-frame clones and is missing some. The sample lists roughly 97,000 clones, 89% occurring once. The sample was peripheral blood, taken on day 0 of AZD1222 vaccination. These receptors were obtained from an adult in good health. Both conserved end residues are part of each CDR3. Each record gives: D gene, J gene, V gene, clone size, CDR3 DNA, CDR3 protein. A D gene is named only where the DNA matches it firmly. Only part of the rows carry a size: once, few, many, or a class if the clone is expanded.

>.|TRBJ2-7|TRBV5-1|.
TGCGCCAGCAGCTTGGAGATTAGTTCCTACGAGCAGTACTTC
CASSLEISSYEQYF
>TRBD1|TRBJ1-2|TRBV19|.
TGTGCCAGTATAAGCGGGACAGGGCGAAACTATGGCTACACCTTC
CASISGTGRNYGYTF
>.|TRBJ1-2|TRBV4-1|.
TGCGCCAGCAGCCAAGGACAGCACCTTAACTATGGCTACACCTTC
CASSQGQHLNYGYTF
>TRBD1|TRBJ1-6|TRBV7-6|.
TGTGCCAGCAGGCCAGGGACAGGACAATCACCCCTCCACTTT
CASRPGTGQSPLHF
>TRBD2|TRBJ2-1|TRBV6-6|.
TGTGCCAGCATGATGACTAGTGGGGGGGCCTACAATGAGCAGTTCTTC
CASMMTSGGAYNEQFF
>.|TRBJ2-1|TRBV13|.
TGTGCCAGCAGCCTCGGTCCGTATAATGACAATGAGCAGTTCTTC
CASSLGPYNDNEQFF
>.|TRBJ1-2|TRBV29-1|once
TGCAGCGTTGATGACGCAGCTAACTATGGCTACACCTTC
CSVDDAANYGYTF
>.|TRBJ2-3|TRBV19|.
TGTGCCAGTAGTTTTCAAATACACACAGATACGCAGTATTTT
CASSFQIHTDTQYF
>.|TRBJ1-1|TRBV5-6|.
TGTGCCAGCAGCTTGGGGGTTAGGAACACTGAAGCTTTCTTT
CASSLGVRNTEAFF
>TRBD1|TRBJ1-2|TRBV25-1|.
TGTGCCAGCAGATCCGGGACAGGGATAAACTATGGCTACACCTTC
CASRSGTGINYGYTF
>.|TRBJ1-3|TRBV27|once
TGTGCCAGCAGTTTATCTTCAGGGGTTGGAAACACCATATATTTT
CASSLSSGVGNTIYF
>.|TRBJ2-3|TRBV19|.
TGTGCCAGTAGTAGCTACGGGGCTAGCACAGATACGCAGTATTTT
CASSSYGASTDTQYF
>.|TRBJ1-1|TRBV7-2|.
TGTGCCAGCAGCTTCGGGCAGGGCGGGACTGAAGCTTTCTTT
CASSFGQGGTEAFF
>.|TRBJ1-2|TRBV9|.
TGTGCCAGCAGCGTAGCCCCCCTCTTCAGGGGTACCTATGGCTACACCTTC
CASSVAPLFRGTYGYTF
>.|TRBJ2-2|TRBV7-8|.
TGTGCCAGCAGCTTAAGGATCCGACTAGAGATGAACACCGGGGAGCTGTTTTTT
CASSLRIRLEMNTGELFF
>.|TRBJ2-5|TRBV5-1|.
TGCGCCAGCAGCTCCGGACGGGCTAACGTCCAAGAGACCCAGTACTTC
CASSSGRANVQETQYF
>TRBD1|TRBJ1-5|TRBV15|.
TGTGCCACCAGCGGGAAAACAGGGGGCCGGGGTTGGCCCCAGCATTTT
CATSGKTGGRGWPQHF
>TRBD1|TRBJ1-1|TRBV6-5|.
TGTGCCAGCGGGGGGACAGAGATGAACACTGAAGCTTTCTTT
CASGGTEMNTEAFF
>.|TRBJ2-1|TRBV5-1|.
TGCGCCAGCAGCATAAGAGGTGGGGGGGCCCACAATGAGCAGTTCTTC
CASSIRGGGAHNEQFF
>.|TRBJ1-1|TRBV2|.
TGTGCCAGCAGACCTGACACAGGGATGAACACTGAAGCTTTCTTT
CASRPDTGMNTEAFF
>.|TRBJ2-7|TRBV4-1|.
TGCGCCAGCAGCCGAGTTAGGGACAACTACGAGCAGTACTTC
CASSRVRDNYEQYF
>.|TRBJ1-6|TRBV24-1|.
TGTGCCACCAGTGATGCAGGGAATTCACCCCTCCACTTT
CATSDAGNSPLHF
>.|TRBJ2-3|TRBV7-3|.
TGTGCCAGCAGCCCAGGACTGCATGATACGCAGTATTTT
CASSPGLHDTQYF
>.|TRBJ1-4|TRBV20-1|.
TGCAGTGCTAGTATGACCGCTAATGAAAAACTGTTTTTT
CSASMTANEKLFF
>.|TRBJ1-1|TRBV30|.
TGTGCCTGGAGTTCCGGGGCTAACACTGAAGCTTTCTTT
CAWSSGANTEAFF
>TRBD1|TRBJ1-2|TRBV7-9|.
TGTGCCACCGACAGGGGGCTAAATGGCTACACCTTC
CATDRGLNGYTF
>.|TRBJ2-2|TRBV19|.
TGTGCCAGTAGTATCCCCTTGGTGGGGGTGAACACCGGGGAGCTGTTTTTT
CASSIPLVGVNTGELFF
>TRBD1|TRBJ1-4|TRBV18|.
TGTGCCAGCTCACGCCAGGGGGCCGATGAAAAACTGTTTTTT
CASSRQGADEKLFF
>.|TRBJ1-6|TRBV6-9|.
TGTGCCAGCTCCAAGGGTCGTCGTAATTCACCCCTCCACTTT
CASSKGRRNSPLHF
>.|TRBJ2-2|TRBV18|few
TGTGCCAGCTCACCCCGGACGGGGGAGCTGTTTTTT
CASSPRTGELFF
>.|TRBJ2-1|TRBV6-1|.
TGTGCCAGCAGTGAAATCGGGCAGGGAACCACTTACAATGAGCAGTTCTTC
CASSEIGQGTTYNEQFF
>.|TRBJ1-6|TRBV2|.
TGTGCCAGCAGTAAAAAGACAAGTACCGATAATTCACCCCTCCACTTT
CASSKKTSTDNSPLHF
>.|TRBJ1-1|TRBV5-1|.
TGCGCCAGCAGCTTGGTTCCACCCAACACTGAAGCTTTCTTT
CASSLVPPNTEAFF
>.|TRBJ1-2|TRBV27|.
TGTGCCAGCAGCAAACTGAGGGTGGGGGAACACTACACCTTC
CASSKLRVGEHYTF
>.|TRBJ2-2|TRBV24-1|once
TGTGCCACCAGTGACTTATCGAACACCGGGGAGCTGTTTTTT
CATSDLSNTGELFF
>.|TRBJ2-3|TRBV6-5|.
TGTGCCAGCATCGTGGGGGGCACAGATACGCAGTATTTT
CASIVGGTDTQYF
>.|TRBJ1-2|TRBV10-3|.
TGTGCCATCAGTGAGGCCAAAGCCGGCTACACCTTC
CAISEAKAGYTF
>TRBD1|TRBJ1-1|TRBV4-1|.
TGCGCCAGCAGCCAAGAACTGGACAGGGGAGCTTTCTTT
CASSQELDRGAFF
>.|TRBJ2-7|TRBV4-1|.
TGCGCCAGCAGCCACCAAGGACAGAGCTCCTACGAGCAGTACTTC
CASSHQGQSSYEQYF
>.|TRBJ1-3|TRBV19|.
TGTGCCAGTAGTGCACAGCGCGGCACTGGAAACACCATATATTTT
CASSAQRGTGNTIYF
>TRBD1|TRBJ1-1|TRBV7-8|.
TGTGCCAGCAGCTTAGAATCCTTAGGGACAGTCCCCTTCTTT
CASSLESLGTVPFF
>TRBD1|TRBJ1-3|TRBV5-1|.
TGCGCCAGCAGCCCGACAGGGGTCGGAAACACCATATATTTT
CASSPTGVGNTIYF
>.|TRBJ2-1|TRBV7-8|.
TGTGCCAGCAGCTTAAGTCCCGACAGCAGGAGCTCCTACAATGAGCAGTTCTTC
CASSLSPDSRSSYNEQFF
>.|TRBJ1-2|TRBV19|.
TGTGCCAGTAACCCCGGGACGAACTATGGCTACACCTTC
CASNPGTNYGYTF
>.|TRBJ2-3|TRBV19|.
TGTGCCAGTAGTATAGGGGGGTTGGCGACCACAGATACGCAGTATTTT
CASSIGGLATTDTQYF
>.|TRBJ1-6|TRBV13|.
TGTGCCAGCAGCTTATTCGGGACCGCGAGATCACCCCTCCACTTT
CASSLFGTARSPLHF
>TRBD2|TRBJ2-5|TRBV10-2|.
TGCGCCAGCAGTCCGCAGACTAGCGGGGGGTACCAAGAGACCCAGTACTTC
CASSPQTSGGYQETQYF
>.|TRBJ1-1|TRBV5-1|few
TGCGCCAGCAGCGGGGGACAAATGAACACTGAAGCTTTCTTT
CASSGGQMNTEAFF
>TRBD1|TRBJ1-1|TRBV9|.
TGTGCCAGCAGCGAGGGGACAGGGTCTAACACTGAAGCTTTCTTT
CASSEGTGSNTEAFF
>.|TRBJ1-1|TRBV11-2|.
TGTGCCAGCAGCTTTAATGAGAGACTCACTGAAGCTTTCTTT
CASSFNERLTEAFF